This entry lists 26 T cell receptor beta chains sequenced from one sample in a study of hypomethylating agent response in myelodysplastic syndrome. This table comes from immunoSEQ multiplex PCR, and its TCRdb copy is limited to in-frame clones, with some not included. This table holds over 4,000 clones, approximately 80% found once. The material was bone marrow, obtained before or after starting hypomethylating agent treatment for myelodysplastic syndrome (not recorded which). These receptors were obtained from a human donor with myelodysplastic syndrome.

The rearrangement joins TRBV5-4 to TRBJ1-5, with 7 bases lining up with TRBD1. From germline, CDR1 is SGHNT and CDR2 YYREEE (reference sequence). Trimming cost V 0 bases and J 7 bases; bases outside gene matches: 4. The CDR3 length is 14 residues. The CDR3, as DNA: TGTGCCAGCAGCTTGGGACAGGGTGAACAGCCCCAGCATTTT. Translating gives CASSLGQGEQPQHF.

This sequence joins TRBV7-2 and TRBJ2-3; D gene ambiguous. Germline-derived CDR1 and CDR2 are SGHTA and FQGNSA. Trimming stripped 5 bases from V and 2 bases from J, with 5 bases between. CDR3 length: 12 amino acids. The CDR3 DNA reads TGTGCCAGCAGCCCCTACACAGATACGCAGTATTTT. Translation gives CASSPYTDTQYF.

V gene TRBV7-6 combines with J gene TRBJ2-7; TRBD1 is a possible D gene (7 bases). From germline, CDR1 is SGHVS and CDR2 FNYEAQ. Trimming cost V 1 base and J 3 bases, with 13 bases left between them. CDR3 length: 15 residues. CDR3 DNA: TGTGCCAGCAGCTTAGAGGCAGGGGGGTTCTACGAGCAGTACTTC. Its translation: CASSLEAGGFYEQYF. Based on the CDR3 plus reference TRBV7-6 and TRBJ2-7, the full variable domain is GAGVSQSPRYKVTKRGQDVALRCDPISGHVSLYWYRQALGQGPEFLTYFNYEAQQDKSGLPNDRFSAERPEGSISTLTIQRTEQRDSAMYRCASSLEAGGFYEQYFGPGTRLTVT.

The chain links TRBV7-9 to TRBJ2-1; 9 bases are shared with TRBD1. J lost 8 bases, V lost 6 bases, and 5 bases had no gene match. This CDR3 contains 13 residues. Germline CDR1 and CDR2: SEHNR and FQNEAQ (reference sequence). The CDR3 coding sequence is TGTGCCAGCAGTTCACAGGGGGCTTATGAGCAGTTCTTC. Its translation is CASSSQGAYEQFF.

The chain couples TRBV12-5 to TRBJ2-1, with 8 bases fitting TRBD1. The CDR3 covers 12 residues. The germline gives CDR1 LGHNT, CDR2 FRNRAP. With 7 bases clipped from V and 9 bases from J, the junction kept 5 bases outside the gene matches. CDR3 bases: TGTGCTAGTGAAGGACAGGGCGGTGAGCAGTTCTTC. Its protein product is CASEGQGGEQFF.

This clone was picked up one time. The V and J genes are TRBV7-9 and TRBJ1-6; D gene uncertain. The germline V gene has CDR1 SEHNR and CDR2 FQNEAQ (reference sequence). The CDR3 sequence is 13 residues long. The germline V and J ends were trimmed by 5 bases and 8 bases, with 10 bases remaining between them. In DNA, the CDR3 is TGTGCCAGCAGCGAAAGGCCGGATTCACCCCTCCACTTT. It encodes CASSERPDSPLHF.

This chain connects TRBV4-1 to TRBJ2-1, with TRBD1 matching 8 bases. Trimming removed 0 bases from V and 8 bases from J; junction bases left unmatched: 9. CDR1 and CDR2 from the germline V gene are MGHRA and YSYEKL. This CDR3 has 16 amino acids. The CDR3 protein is CASSQEGTGGYDEQFF. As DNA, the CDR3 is TGCGCCAGCAGCCAAGAGGGGACAGGTGGTTACGATGAGCAGTTCTTC.

DNA of the CDR3: TGTGCCAGCTCACTCGACCTACAAGAGACCCAGTACTTC. Protein product: CASSLDLQETQYF. V gene TRBV18 combines with J gene TRBJ2-5; D gene ambiguous. The germline CDR1 and CDR2 sequences are KGHSH and LQKENI. V lost 4 bases to trimming and J lost 2 bases, with 8 bases between them. The CDR3 totals 13 residues.

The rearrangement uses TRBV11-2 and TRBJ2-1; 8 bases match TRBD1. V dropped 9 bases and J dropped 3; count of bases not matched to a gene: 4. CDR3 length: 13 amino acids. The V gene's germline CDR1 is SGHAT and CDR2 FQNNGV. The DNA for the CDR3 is TGTGCCAGTAACAGGGGGTTCTACAATGAGCAGTTCTTC. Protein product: CASNRGFYNEQFF.

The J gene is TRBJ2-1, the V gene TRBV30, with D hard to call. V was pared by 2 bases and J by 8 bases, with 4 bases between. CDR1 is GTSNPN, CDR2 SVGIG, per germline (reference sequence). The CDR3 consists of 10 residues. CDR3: CAWSKHEQFF. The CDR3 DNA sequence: TGTGCCTGGAGTAAACATGAGCAGTTCTTC. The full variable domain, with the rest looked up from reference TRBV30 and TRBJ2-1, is SQTIHQWPATLVQPVGSPLSLECTVEGTSNPNLYWYRQAAGRGLQLLFYSVGIGQISSEVPQNLSASRPQDRQFILSSKKLLLSDSGFYLCAWSKHEQFFGPGTRLTVL.

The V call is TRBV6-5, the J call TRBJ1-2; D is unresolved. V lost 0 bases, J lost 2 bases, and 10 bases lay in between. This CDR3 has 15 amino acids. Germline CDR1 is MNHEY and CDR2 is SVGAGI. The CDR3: CASSYSTRTNYGYTF. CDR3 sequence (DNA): TGTGCCAGCAGTTACTCTACCAGGACCAACTATGGCTACACCTTC.

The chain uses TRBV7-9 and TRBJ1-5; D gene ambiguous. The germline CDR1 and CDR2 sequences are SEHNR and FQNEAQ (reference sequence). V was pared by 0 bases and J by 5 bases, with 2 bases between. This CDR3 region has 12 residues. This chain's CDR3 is CASSLADQPQHF. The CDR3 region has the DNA TGTGCCAGCAGCTTAGCGGATCAGCCCCAGCATTTT.

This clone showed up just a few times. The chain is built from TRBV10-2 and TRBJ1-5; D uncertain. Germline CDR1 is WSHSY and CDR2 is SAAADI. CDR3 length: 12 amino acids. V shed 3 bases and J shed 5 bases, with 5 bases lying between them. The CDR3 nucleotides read TGCGCCAGCAGTGAACCTGATCAGCCCCAGCATTTT. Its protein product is CASSEPDQPQHF.

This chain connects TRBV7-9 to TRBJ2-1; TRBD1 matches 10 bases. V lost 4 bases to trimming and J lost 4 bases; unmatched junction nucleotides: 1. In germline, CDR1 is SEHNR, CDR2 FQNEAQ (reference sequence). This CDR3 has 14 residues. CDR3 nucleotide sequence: TGTGCCAGCAGCTCGGGACAGGGGTACAATGAGCAGTTCTTC. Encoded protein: CASSSGQGYNEQFF.

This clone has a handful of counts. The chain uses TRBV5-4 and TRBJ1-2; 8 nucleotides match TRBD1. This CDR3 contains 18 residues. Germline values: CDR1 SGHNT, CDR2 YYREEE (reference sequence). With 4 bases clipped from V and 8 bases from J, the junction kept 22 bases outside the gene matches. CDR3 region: CASSLGQGARSALGGYTF. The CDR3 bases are TGTGCCAGCAGCCTAGGGCAGGGGGCTAGGTCGGCTTTGGGCGGCTACACCTTC.

DNA of the CDR3: TGTGCCAGCAAAATTACAGGGGGCAATCAGCCCCAGCATTTT. Its protein product is CASKITGGNQPQHF. The V and J genes are TRBV6-5 and TRBJ1-5; 7 nucleotides agree with TRBD1. Trimming cost V 7 bases and J 2 bases; bases outside gene matches: 5. The CDR3 length is 14 residues. Germline V gene lookup returns CDR1 MNHEY and CDR2 SVGAGI.

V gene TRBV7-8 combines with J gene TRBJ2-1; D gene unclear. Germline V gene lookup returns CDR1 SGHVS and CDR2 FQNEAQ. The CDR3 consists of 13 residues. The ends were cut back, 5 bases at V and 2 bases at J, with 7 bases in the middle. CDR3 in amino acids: CASSPLTYNEQFF. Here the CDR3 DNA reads TGTGCCAGCAGCCCACTTACCTACAATGAGCAGTTCTTC.

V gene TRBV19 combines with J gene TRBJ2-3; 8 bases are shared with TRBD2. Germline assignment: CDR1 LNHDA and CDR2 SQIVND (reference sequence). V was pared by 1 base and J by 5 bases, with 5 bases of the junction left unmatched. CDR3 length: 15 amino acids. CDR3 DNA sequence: TGTGCCAGTAGTATAGCCGGGGGGGCTGGAGATACGCAGTATTTT. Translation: CASSIAGGAGDTQYF.

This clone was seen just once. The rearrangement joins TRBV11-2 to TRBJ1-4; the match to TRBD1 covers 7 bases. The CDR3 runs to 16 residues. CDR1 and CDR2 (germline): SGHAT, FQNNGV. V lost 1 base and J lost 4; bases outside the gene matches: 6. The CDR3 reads CASSLGVDRVNEKLFF. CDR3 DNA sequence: TGTGCCAGCAGCTTAGGGGTCGACAGGGTTAATGAAAAACTGTTTTTT.

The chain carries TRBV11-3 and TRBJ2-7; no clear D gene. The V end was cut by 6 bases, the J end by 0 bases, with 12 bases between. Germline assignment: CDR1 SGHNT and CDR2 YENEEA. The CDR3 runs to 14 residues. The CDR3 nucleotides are TGTGCCAGCAGAACCCGTGGTGACTCCTACGAGCAGTACTTC. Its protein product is CASRTRGDSYEQYF.

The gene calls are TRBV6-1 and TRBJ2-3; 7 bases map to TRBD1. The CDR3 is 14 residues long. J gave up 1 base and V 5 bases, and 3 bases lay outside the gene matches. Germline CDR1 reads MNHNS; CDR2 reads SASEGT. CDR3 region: CASSRDRGTDTQYF. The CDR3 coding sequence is TGTGCCAGCAGTAGAGACAGGGGCACAGATACGCAGTATTTT.

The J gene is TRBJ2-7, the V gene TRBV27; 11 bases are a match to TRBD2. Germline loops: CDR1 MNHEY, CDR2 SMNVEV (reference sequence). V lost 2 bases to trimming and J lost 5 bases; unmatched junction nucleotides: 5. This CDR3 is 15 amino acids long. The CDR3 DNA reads TGTGCCAGCAGTTTAAGTAGCGGGGGGGCCAACGAGCAGTACTTC. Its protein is CASSLSSGGANEQYF.

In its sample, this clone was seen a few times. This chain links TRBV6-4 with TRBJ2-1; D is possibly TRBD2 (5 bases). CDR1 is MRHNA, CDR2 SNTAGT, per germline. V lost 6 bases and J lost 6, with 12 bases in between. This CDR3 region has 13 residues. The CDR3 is CASSETTTNEQFF. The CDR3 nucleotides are TGTGCCAGCAGCGAGACGACTACCAATGAGCAGTTCTTC.

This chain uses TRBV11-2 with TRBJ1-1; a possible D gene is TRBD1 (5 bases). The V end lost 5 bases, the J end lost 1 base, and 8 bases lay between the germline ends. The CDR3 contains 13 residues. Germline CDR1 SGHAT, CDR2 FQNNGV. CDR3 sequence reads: CASSLGTNTEAFF. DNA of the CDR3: TGTGCCAGCAGCCTGGGGACGAACACTGAAGCTTTCTTT.

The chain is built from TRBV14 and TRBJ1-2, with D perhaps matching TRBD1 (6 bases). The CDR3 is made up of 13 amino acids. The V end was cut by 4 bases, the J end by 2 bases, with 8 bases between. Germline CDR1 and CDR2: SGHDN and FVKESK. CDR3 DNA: TGTGCCAGCAGCCTCCAGGGGAACTATGGCTACACCTTC. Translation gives CASSLQGNYGYTF.

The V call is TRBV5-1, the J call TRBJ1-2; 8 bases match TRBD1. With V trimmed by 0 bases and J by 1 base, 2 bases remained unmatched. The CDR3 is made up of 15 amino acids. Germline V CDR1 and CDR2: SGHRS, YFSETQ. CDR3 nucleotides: TGCGCCAGCAGCTTGGGGACAGGGAGTAACTATGGCTACACCTTC. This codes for CASSLGTGSNYGYTF.